The 21 T cell receptor beta chains reported below all come from one sample, sequenced in a study of T cell responses to AZD1222 COVID-19 vaccine. The table came from immunoSEQ multiplex PCR; TCRdb's copy has only in-frame clones and leaves some out. In the table there are roughly 100,000 clones, approximately 93% of which are singletons. Sequences were derived from peripheral blood, sampled 28 days after the second AZD1222 dose. These receptors all come from an adult who received the AZD1222 COVID-19 vaccine.

This clone was detected only once. The gene calls are TRBV7-2 and TRBJ2-7; D might be TRBD1 (6 bases). The CDR3 runs 14 residues. Trimming stripped 5 bases from V and 5 bases from J, with 16 bases between. Germline V gene data show CDR1 as SGHTA and CDR2 as FQGNSA. The CDR3: CASSITGTINEQYF. The CDR3 region has the DNA TGTGCCAGCAGCATAACAGGGACAATAAACGAGCAGTACTTC.

This clone appeared a few times. The V call is TRBV6-2 or TRBV6-3, the J call TRBJ2-1; TRBD2 matches at 11 bases. This CDR3 region has 18 residues. The V segment lost 5 bases and the J segment 4 bases; nucleotides outside the gene matches: 13. Germline V gene sequence: CDR1 MNHEY, CDR2 SVGEGT. The CDR3: CASSTYNLAGGAYNEQFF. CDR3 coding DNA: TGTGCCAGCAGTACCTACAATTTAGCGGGAGGGGCTTACAATGAGCAGTTCTTC.

This chain joins TRBV7-9 and TRBJ2-2, with TRBD1 matching 7 bases. The CDR3 runs 15 residues. The V and J ends lost 7 bases and 6 bases, in that order; junction bases with no gene match: 11. Germline assignment: CDR1 SEHNR and CDR2 FQNEAQ (reference sequence). CDR3 in amino acids: CASTHARGTPGELFF. The DNA of the CDR3 is TGTGCCAGCACCCACGCCAGGGGGACCCCCGGGGAGCTGTTTTTT.

The chain combines TRBV6-1 with TRBJ1-1; D gene ambiguous. Germline CDR1 MNHNS, CDR2 SASEGT. The CDR3 is 13 amino acids. The V end lost 1 base, the J end lost 10 bases, and 13 bases lay between the germline ends. CDR3: CASSEEWQLGAFF. As DNA, the CDR3 is TGTGCCAGCAGTGAAGAATGGCAGCTTGGAGCTTTCTTT.

The chain combines TRBV6-5 with TRBJ1-6, with D perhaps matching TRBD1 (6 bases). The CDR3 spans 14 residues. V lost 6 bases, J lost 8 bases, and 14 bases lay in between. Germline V lookup: CDR1 MNHEY, CDR2 SVGAGI. The CDR3 sequence is CASRYLGGDSPLHF. The CDR3, as DNA: TGTGCCAGCAGATATCTAGGGGGGGATTCACCCCTCCACTTT.

The chain couples TRBV4-3 to TRBJ2-7; TRBD2 is a possible D gene (6 bases). CDR1 and CDR2 from the germline V gene are LGHNA and YSLEER. CDR3 length: 15 amino acids. Trimming left V 3 bases short and J 3 bases short, with 15 bases between. The CDR3 sequence: CASSQGLGSGYEQYF. Written as DNA, the CDR3 is TGCGCCAGCAGCCAGGGACTCGGTAGCGGCTACGAGCAGTACTTC.

This rearrangement joins TRBV4-1 to TRBJ1-3; maybe TRBD1 (6 bases). V shed 3 bases and J shed 2 bases, with 11 bases lying between them. The CDR3 spans 15 residues. The germline V gene encodes CDR1 MGHRA and CDR2 YSYEKL. CDR3 coding DNA: TGCGCCAGCAGCCACATAGGGGGGACTGGAAACACCATATATTTT. Translation gives CASSHIGGTGNTIYF.

The chain links TRBV7-9 to TRBJ2-5; D unresolved. The CDR3 is 14 residues long. CDR1 and CDR2 from the germline V gene are SEHNR and FQNEAQ (reference sequence). V was shortened by 5 bases and J by 2 bases, with 12 bases between the two germline ends. CDR3 residues: CASSPSSVQETQYF. The CDR3 coding sequence is TGTGCCAGCAGCCCAAGCAGTGTGCAAGAGACCCAGTACTTC.

This chain joins TRBV6-6 and TRBJ1-2; 8 nucleotides line up with TRBD1. Germline CDR1 and CDR2: MNHNY and SVGAGI (reference sequence). CDR3 length: 13 residues. V gave up 8 bases and J gave up 6 bases; unmatched junction bases: 8. In nucleotides, the CDR3 is TGTGCCAGCGACAGGGGAGTAAGTGATGGCTACACCTTC. Residues: CASDRGVSDGYTF.

The V call is TRBV7-2, the J call TRBJ1-2, with D unclear. CDR3 length equals 15 residues. Germline V CDR1 and CDR2: SGHTA, FQGNSA. The V and J ends lost 5 bases and 0 bases respectively, with 13 bases between them. As DNA, the CDR3 is TGTGCCAGCAGCCCTAACACTCAAGCTAACTATGGCTACACCTTC. Translated: CASSPNTQANYGYTF.

This chain uses TRBV11-3 with TRBJ2-3, with TRBD2 identical over 7 bases. Losses at the gene ends were 5 bases for V and 2 bases for J; bases not matched to a gene: 1. There are 13 residues in the CDR3. Germline CDR1 SGHNT, CDR2 YENEEA. This CDR3 is CASSSGVTDTQYF. CDR3 sequence (DNA): TGTGCCAGCAGCAGCGGGGTCACAGATACGCAGTATTTT.

The rearrangement links TRBV30 to TRBJ1-2; 9 bases line up with TRBD1. V trimming: 0 bases; J trimming: 6 bases; junction bases outside the gene matches: 8. Germline V gene sequence: CDR1 GTSNPN, CDR2 SVGIG (reference sequence). This CDR3 has 15 amino acids. The CDR3 DNA follows: TGTGCCTGGAGTGTACGGCACAGGGGGCAGGATGGCTACACCTTC. Residues: CAWSVRHRGQDGYTF.

The chain has TRBV21-1 and TRBJ2-1; TRBD2 is taken as the D call from the table, unchecked against the DNA. TRBV21-1 is assigned pseudogene status. The CDR3 is made up of 8 amino acids. The CDR3 protein is CASRSGFF. In DNA, the CDR3 is TGTGCCAGCAGGTCGGGGTTCTTC.

The chain uses TRBV19 and TRBJ1-5; the D gene is possibly TRBD1 (6 bases). Germline V lookup: CDR1 LNHDA, CDR2 SQIVND (reference sequence). CDR3 length: 14 amino acids. V was trimmed by 5 bases and J by 7 bases, leaving 15 bases between them. The CDR3 sequence is CASSQMRGRQPQHF. The CDR3 region has the DNA TGTGCCAGTAGTCAAATGAGGGGGAGGCAGCCCCAGCATTTT.

The chain joins TRBV5-1 to TRBJ2-7, with 9 bases aligning to TRBD2. The CDR3 consists of 15 residues. V was clipped by 0 bases and J by 3 bases; unmatched bases: 4. Germline V gene lookup returns CDR1 SGHRS and CDR2 YFSETQ. This CDR3 reads CASSLVPSGNYEQYF. The CDR3 DNA reads TGCGCCAGCAGCTTGGTGCCTAGCGGGAACTACGAGCAGTACTTC.

The chain employs TRBV10-3 and TRBJ1-2; D gene uncertain. The CDR3 loop spans 14 amino acids. Germline loops: CDR1 ENHRY, CDR2 SYGVKD. Trimming removed 0 bases at V and 0 bases at J, with 5 bases between. CDR3: CAISESETNYGYTF. The CDR3 nucleotides read TGTGCCATCAGTGAGTCGGAGACTAACTATGGCTACACCTTC.

The chain recombines TRBV3-1 (or the pseudogene TRBV3-2) with TRBJ2-2; 7 bases are shared with TRBD2. CDR1 is LGHDT, CDR2 YNNKEL, per germline (reference sequence). J gave up 1 base and V 2 bases, and 1 base lay outside the gene matches. The CDR3 consists of 15 residues. The CDR3 here is CASSQLAVNTGELFF. Written as DNA, the CDR3 is TGTGCCAGCAGCCAACTAGCGGTGAACACCGGGGAGCTGTTTTTT.

The rearrangement links TRBV5-4 to TRBJ2-7; D unresolved. Per the germline V gene, CDR1 is SGHNT and CDR2 is YYREEE (reference sequence). CDR3 length equals 11 residues. V was trimmed by 3 bases and J by 2 bases, leaving 3 bases between them. This CDR3 is CASSSTYEQYF. The CDR3 DNA reads as TGTGCCAGCAGCTCGACCTACGAGCAGTACTTC.

V usage is TRBV11-2 and J usage is TRBJ2-1, with TRBD2 matching 16 bases. This CDR3 is 16 amino acids long. From germline, CDR1 is SGHAT and CDR2 FQNNGV. The ends lost 5 bases at V and 9 bases at J; junction bases unmatched: 7. DNA for the CDR3: TGTGCCAGCAGCACGGGACTAGCGGGAGGGTCCGGTGAGCAGTTCTTC. Translating it yields CASSTGLAGGSGEQFF.

This clone was seen only once. J is TRBJ2-7 and V is TRBV5-1; D not resolved. Germline V gene sequence: CDR1 SGHRS, CDR2 YFSETQ. The V and J ends lost 2 bases and 5 bases respectively, with 14 bases between them. This CDR3 spans 14 amino acids. The DNA of the CDR3 is TGCGCCAGCAGCTTAAGAGGTGGGTACGACGAGCAGTACTTC. Amino acid sequence: CASSLRGGYDEQYF.

This clone was observed a few times. The V and J genes are TRBV6-5 and TRBJ1-5; perhaps TRBD1 as D (5 bases). The CDR3 extends over 11 amino acids. Germline V gives CDR1 MNHEY, CDR2 SVGAGI. For the CDR3, the DNA is TGTGGTGTGGGGGTCGGGCAGCCCCAGCATTTT. As protein: CGVGVGQPQHF.